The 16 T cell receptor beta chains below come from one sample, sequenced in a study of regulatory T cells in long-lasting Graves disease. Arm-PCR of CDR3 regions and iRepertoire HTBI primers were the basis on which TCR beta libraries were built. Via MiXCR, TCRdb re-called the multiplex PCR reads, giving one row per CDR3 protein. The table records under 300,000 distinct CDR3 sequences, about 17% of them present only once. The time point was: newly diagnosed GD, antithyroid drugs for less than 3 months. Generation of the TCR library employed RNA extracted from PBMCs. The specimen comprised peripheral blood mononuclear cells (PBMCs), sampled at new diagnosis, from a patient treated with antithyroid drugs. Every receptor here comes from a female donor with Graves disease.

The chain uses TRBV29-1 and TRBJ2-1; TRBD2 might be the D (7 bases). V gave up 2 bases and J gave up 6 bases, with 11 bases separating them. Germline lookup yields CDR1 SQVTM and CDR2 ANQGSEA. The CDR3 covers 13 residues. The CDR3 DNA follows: TGCAGCGTTGAATGGGGAGGGGGCAATGAGCAGTTCTTC. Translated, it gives CSVEWGGGNEQFF.

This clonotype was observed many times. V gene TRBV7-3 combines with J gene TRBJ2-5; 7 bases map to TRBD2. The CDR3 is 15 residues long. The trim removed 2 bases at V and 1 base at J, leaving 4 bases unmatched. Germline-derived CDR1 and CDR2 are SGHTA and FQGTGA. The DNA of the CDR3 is TGTGCCAGCAGCTTAGGGGGAGGGATCCAAGAGACCCAGTACTTC. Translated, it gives CASSLGGGIQETQYF.

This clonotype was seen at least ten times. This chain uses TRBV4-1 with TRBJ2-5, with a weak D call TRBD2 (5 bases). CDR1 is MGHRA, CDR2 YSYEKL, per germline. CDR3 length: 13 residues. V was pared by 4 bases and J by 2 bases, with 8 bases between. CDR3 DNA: TGCGCCAGCAGCCCGGGGATACAAGAGACCCAGTACTTC. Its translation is CASSPGIQETQYF.

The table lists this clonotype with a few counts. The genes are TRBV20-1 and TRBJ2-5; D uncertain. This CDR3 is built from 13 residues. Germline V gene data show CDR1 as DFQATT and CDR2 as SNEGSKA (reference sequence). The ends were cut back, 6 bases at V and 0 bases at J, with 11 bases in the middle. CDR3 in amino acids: CSAQRGHQETQYF. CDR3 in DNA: TGCAGTGCACAACGCGGACACCAAGAGACCCAGTACTTC.

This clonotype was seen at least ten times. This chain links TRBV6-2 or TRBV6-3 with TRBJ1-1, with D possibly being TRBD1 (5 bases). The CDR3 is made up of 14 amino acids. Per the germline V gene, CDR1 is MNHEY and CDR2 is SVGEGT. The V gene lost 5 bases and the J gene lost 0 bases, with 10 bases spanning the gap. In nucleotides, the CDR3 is TGTGCCAGCAGTGTAGGGGCATTGAACACTGAAGCTTTCTTT. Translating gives CASSVGALNTEAFF.

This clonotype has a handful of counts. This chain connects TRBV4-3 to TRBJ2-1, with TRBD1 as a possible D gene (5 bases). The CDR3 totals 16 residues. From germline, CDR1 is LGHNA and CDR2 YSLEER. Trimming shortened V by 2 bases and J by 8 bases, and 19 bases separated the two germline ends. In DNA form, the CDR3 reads TGCGCCAGCAGCCAATATCCTCTGGGCGAAGGGGATGAGCAGTTCTTC. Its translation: CASSQYPLGEGDEQFF.

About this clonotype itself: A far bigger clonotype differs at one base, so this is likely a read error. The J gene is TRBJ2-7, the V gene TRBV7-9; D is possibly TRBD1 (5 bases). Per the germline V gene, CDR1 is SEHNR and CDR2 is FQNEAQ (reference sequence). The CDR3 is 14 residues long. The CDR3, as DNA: TGTGCCAGCAGCCGCGACAGTGGTCCCTACGAGCAGCACTTC. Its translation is CASSRDSGPYEQHF.

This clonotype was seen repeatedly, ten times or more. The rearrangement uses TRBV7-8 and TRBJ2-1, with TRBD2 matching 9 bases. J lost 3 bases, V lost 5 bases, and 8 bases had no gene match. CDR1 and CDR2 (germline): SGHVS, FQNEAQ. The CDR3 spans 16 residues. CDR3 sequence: CASSHRLAAFYNEQFF. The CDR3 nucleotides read TGTGCCAGCAGCCATCGACTAGCGGCGTTCTACAATGAGCAGTTCTTC.

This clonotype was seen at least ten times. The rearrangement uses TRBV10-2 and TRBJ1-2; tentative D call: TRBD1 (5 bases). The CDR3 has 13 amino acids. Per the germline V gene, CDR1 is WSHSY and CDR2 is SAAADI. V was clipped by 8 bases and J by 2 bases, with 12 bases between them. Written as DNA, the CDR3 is TGCGCCAGCGGGACGGCAATCAACTATGGCTACACCTTC. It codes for CASGTAINYGYTF.

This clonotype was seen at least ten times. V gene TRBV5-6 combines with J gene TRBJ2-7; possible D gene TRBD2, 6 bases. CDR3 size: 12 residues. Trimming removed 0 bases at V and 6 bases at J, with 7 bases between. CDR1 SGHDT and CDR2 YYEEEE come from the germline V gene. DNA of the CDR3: TGTGCCAGCAGCTTGGGGGAGGCCGAGCAGTACTTC. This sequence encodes CASSLGEAEQYF. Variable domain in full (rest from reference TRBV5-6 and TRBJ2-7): DAGVTQSPTHLIKTRGQQVTLRCSPKSGHDTVSWYQQALGQGPQFIFQYYEEEERQRGNFPDRFSGHQFPNYSSELNVNALLLGDSALYLCASSLGEAEQYFGPGTRLTVT.

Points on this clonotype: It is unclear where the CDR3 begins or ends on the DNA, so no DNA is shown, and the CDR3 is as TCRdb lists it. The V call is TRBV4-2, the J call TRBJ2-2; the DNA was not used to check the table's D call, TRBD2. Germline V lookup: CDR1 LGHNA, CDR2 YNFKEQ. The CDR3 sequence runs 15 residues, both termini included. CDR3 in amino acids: CASSQRDFGAGELFF.

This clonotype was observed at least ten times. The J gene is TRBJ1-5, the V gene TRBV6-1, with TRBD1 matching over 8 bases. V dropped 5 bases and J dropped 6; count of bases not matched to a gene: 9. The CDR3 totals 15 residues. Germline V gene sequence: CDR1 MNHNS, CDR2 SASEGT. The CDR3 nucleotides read TGTGCCAGCAGTAGTGGACAGGGAGGCCTTCAGCCCCAGCATTTT. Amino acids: CASSSGQGGLQPQHF.

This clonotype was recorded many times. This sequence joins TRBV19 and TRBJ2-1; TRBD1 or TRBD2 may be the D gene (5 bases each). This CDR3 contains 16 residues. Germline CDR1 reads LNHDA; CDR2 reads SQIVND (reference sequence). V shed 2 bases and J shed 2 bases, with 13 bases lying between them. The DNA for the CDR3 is TGTGCCAGTAGTATATTTGGGACGGTTACCTACAATGAGCAGTTCTTC. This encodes CASSIFGTVTYNEQFF.

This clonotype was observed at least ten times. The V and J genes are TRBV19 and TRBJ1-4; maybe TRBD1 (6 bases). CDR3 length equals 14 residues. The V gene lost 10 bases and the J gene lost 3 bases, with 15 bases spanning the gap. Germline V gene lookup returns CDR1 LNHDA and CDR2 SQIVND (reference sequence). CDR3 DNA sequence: TGTGCCAACCCGGGTGGGGGGCCTAATGAAAAACTGTTTTTT. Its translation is CANPGGGPNEKLFF.

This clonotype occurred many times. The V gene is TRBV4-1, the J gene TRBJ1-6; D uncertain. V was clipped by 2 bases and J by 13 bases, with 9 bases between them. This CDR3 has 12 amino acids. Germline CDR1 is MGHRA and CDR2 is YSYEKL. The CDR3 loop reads CASSQPPAPLHF. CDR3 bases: TGCGCCAGCAGCCAACCCCCTGCGCCCCTCCACTTT.

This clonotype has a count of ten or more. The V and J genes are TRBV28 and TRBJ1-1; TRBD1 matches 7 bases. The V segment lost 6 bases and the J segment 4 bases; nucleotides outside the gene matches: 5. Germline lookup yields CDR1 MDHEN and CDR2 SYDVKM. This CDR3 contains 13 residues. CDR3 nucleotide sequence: TGTGCCAGCAGCCGACAGGGTGGCACTGAAGCTTTCTTT. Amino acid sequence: CASSRQGGTEAFF.